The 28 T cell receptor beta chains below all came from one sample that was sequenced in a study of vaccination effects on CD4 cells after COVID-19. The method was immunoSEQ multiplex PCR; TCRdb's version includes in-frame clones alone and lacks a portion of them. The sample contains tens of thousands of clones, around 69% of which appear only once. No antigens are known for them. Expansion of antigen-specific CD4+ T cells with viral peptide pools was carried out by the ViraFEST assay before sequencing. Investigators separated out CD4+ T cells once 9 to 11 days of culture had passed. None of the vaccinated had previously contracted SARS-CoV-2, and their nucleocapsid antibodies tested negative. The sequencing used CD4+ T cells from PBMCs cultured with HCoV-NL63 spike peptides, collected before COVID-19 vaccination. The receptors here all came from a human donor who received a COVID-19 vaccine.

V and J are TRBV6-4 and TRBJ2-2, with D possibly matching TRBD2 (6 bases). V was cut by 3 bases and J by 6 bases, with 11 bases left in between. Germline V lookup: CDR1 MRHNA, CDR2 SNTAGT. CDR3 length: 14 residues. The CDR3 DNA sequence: TGTGCCAGCAGTGAAGTACTAGCTGCCGGGGAGCTGTTTTTT. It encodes CASSEVLAAGELFF.

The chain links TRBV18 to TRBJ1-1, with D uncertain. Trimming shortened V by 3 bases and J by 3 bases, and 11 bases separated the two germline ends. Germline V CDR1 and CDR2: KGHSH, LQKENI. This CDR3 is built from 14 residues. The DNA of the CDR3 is TGTGCCAGCTCACCCTTTTCGAGGGACACTGAAGCTTTCTTT. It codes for CASSPFSRDTEAFF.

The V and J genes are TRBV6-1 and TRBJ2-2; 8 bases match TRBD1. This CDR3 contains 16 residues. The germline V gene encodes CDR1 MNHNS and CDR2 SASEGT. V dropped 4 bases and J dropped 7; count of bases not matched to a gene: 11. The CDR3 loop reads CASSGGQGGWIGELFF. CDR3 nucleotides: TGTGCCAGCAGTGGAGGACAGGGCGGTTGGATCGGGGAGCTGTTTTTT.

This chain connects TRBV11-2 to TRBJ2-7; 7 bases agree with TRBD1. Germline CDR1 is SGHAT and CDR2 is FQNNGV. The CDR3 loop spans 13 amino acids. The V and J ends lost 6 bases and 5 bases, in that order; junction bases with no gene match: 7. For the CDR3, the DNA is TGTGCCAGCAGAAAGACAGGGTCCCACGAGCAGTACGTC. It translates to CASRKTGSHEQYV.

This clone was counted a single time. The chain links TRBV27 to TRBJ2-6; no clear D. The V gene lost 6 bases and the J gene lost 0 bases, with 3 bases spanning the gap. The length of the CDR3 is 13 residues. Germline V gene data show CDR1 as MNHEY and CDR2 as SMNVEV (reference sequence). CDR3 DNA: TGTGCCAGCAGGGACTCTGGGGCCAACGTCCTGACTTTC. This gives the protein CASRDSGANVLTF.

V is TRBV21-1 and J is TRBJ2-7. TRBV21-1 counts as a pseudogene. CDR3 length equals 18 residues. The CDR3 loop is CASSKERSQAGSSYEQYV. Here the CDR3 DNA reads TGTGCCAGCAGCAAAGAAAGAAGCCAGGCAGGGAGCTCCTACGAGCAGTACGTC.

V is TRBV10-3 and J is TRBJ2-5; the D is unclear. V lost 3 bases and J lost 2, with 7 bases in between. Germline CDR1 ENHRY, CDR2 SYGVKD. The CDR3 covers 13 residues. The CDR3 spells CAISDWGQETQYF. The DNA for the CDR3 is TGTGCCATCAGTGATTGGGGTCAAGAGACCCAGTACTTC.

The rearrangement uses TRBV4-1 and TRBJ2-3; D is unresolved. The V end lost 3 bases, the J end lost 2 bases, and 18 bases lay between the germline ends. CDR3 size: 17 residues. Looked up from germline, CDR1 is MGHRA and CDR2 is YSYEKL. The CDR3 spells CASSHEGTSSTTDTQYF. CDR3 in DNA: TGCGCCAGCAGCCATGAAGGCACCTCGTCCACCACAGATACGCAGTATTTT.

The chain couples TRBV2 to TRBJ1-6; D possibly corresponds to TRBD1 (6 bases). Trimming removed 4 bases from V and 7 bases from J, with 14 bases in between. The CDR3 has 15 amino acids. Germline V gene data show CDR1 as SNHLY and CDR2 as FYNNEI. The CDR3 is CASSATDGQNSPLHF. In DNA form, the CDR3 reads TGTGCCAGCAGTGCAACCGACGGACAGAATTCACCCCTCCACTTT.

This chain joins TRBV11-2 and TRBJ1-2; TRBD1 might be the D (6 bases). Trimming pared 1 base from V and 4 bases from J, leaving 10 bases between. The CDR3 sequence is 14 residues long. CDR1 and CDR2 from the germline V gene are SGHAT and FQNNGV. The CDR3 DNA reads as TGTGCCAGCAGCTTAGGGGGGGGGCCCTATGGCTACACCTTC. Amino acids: CASSLGGGPYGYTF. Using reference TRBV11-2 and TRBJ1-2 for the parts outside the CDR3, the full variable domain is EAGVAQSPRYKIIEKRQSVAFWCNPISGHATLYWYQQILGQGPKLLIQFQNNGVVDDSQLPKDRFSAERLKGVDSTLKIQPAKLEDSAVYLCASSLGGGPYGYTFGSGTRLTVV.

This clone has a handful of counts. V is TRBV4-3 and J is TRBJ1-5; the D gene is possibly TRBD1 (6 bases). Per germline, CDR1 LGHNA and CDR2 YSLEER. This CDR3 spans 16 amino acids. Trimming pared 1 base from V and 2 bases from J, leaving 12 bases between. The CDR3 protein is CASSQVFRGGNQPQHF. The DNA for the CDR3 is TGCGCCAGCAGCCAAGTTTTCAGGGGTGGCAATCAGCCCCAGCATTTT.

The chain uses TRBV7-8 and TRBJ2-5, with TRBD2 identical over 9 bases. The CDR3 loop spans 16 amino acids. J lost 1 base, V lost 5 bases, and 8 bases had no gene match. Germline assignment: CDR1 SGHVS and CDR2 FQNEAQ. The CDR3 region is CASSNGGGGAQETQYF. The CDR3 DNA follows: TGTGCCAGCAGCAATGGGGGCGGGGGGGCCCAAGAGACCCAGTACTTC.

Here the CDR3 reads CASSLGQGTEAFF. The DNA of the CDR3 is TGTGCCAGCAGCTTAGGACAGGGCACTGAAGCTTTCTTT. The gene calls are TRBV7-9 and TRBJ1-1; 7 nucleotides line up with TRBD1. The CDR3 spans 13 residues. V shed 1 base and J 4 bases; nucleotides not matched to a gene: 0. Germline CDR1 reads SEHNR; CDR2 reads FQNEAQ (reference sequence).

The CDR3 is CASSPTDSYEQYV. Here the CDR3 DNA reads TGTGCCAGCTCACCTACGGACAGCTACGAGCAGTACGTC. This chain links TRBV18 with TRBJ2-7, with D possibly being TRBD1 (6 bases). This CDR3 spans 13 amino acids. Trimming left V 3 bases short and J 3 bases short, with 9 bases between. The germline gives CDR1 KGHSH, CDR2 LQKENI.

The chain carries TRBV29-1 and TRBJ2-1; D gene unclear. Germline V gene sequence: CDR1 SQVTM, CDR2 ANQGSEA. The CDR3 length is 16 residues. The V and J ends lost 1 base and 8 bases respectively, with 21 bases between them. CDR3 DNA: TGCAGCGTTGAAGGCTCCGGGTGGTTGGTGGTCCATGAGCAGTTCTTC. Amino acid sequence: CSVEGSGWLVVHEQFF.

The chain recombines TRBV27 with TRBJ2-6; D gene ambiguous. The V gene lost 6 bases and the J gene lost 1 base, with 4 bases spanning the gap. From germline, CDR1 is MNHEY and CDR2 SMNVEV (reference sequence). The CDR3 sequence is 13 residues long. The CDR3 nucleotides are TGTGCCAGCAGAGTTTCTGGGGCCAACGTCCTGACTTTC. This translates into CASRVSGANVLTF.

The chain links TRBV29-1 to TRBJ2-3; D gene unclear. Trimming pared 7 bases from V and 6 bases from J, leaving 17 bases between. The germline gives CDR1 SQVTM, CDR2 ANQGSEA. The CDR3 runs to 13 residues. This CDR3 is CSAPRAVGDTQYF. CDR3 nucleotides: TGCAGCGCTCCCCGGGCAGTCGGGGATACGCAGTATTTT.

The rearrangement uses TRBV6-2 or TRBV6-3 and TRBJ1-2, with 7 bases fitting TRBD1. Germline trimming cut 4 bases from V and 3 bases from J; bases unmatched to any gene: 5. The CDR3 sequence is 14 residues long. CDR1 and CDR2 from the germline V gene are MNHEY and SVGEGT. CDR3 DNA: TGTGCCAGCAGTTCGGCTGACAGGGACTATGGCTACACCTTC. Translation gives CASSSADRDYGYTF.

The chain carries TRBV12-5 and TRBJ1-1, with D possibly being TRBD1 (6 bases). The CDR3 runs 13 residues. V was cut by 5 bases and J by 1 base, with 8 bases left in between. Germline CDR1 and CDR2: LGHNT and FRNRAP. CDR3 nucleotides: TGTGCTAGTGGTGGGGGACAGAACACTGAAGCTTTCTTT. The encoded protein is CASGGGQNTEAFF.

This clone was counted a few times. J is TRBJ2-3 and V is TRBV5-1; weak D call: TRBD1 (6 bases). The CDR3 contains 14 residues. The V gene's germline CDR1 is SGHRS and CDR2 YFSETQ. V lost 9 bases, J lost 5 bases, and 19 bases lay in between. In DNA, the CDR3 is TGCGCCACCACTACAGGGACCGAGGGAGATACGCAGTATTTT. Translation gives CATTTGTEGDTQYF.

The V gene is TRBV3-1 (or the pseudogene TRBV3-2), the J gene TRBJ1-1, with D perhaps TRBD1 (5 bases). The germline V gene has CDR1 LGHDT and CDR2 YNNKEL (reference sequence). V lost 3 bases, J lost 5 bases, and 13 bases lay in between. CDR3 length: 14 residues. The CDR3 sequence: CASSQGRSGTEAFF. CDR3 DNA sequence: TGTGCCAGCAGCCAGGGACGGTCAGGGACTGAAGCTTTCTTT.

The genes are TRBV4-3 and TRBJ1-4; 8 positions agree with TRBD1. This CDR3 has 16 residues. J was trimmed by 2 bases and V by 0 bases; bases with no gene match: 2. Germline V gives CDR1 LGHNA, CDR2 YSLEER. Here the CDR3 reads CASSQDRGPTNEKLFF. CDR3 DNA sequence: TGCGCCAGCAGCCAAGACAGGGGGCCGACTAATGAAAAACTGTTTTTT.

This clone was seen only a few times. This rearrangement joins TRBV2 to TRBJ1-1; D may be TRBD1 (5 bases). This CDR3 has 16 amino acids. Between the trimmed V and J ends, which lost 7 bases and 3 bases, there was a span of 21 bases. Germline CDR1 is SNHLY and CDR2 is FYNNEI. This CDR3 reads CASTIPFGGMDTEAFF. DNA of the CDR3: TGTGCCAGCACCATCCCCTTCGGGGGAATGGACACTGAAGCTTTCTTT.

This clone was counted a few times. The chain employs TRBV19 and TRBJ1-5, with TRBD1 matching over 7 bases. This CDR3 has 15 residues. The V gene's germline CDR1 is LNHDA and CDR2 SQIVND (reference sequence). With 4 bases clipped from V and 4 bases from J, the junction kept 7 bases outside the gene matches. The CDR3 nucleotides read TGTGCCAGTAGTACTTACCCCAGGGGGAATCAGCCCCAGCATTTT. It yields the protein CASSTYPRGNQPQHF.

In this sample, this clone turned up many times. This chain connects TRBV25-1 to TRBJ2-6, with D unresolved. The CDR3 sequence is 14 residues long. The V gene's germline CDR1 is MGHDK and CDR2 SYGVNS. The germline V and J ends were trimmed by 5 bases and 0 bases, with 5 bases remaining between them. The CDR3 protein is CASSPPSGANVLTF. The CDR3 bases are TGTGCCAGCAGTCCGCCCTCTGGGGCCAACGTCCTGACTTTC.

CDR3 in DNA: TGTGCCAGCAGTGAAGCGCTTCGGCAGCACACTGAAGCTTTCTTT. This sequence encodes CASSEALRQHTEAFF. The chain couples TRBV6-1 to TRBJ1-1; D call uncertain. Germline CDR1 reads MNHNS; CDR2 reads SASEGT. The CDR3 extends over 15 amino acids. Trimming pared 0 bases from V and 3 bases from J, leaving 11 bases between.

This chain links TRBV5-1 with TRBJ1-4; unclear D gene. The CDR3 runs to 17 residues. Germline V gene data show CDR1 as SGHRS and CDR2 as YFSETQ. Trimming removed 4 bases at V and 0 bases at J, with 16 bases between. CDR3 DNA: TGCGCCAGCAGCCCCACCCCCCCAGGAGCAACTAATGAAAAACTGTTTTTT. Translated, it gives CASSPTPPGATNEKLFF. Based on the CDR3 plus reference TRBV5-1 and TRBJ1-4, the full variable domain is KAGVTQTPRYLIKTRGQQVTLSCSPISGHRSVSWYQQTPGQGLQFLFEYFSETQRNKGNFPGRFSGRQFSNSRSEMNVSTLELGDSALYLCASSPTPPGATNEKLFFGSGTQLSVL.

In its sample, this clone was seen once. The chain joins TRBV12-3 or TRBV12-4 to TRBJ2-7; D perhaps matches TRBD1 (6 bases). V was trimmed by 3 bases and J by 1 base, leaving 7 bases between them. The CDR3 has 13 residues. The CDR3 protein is CASSFQGSYEQYV. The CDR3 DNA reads TGTGCCAGCAGTTTTCAGGGGTCCTACGAGCAGTACGTC.